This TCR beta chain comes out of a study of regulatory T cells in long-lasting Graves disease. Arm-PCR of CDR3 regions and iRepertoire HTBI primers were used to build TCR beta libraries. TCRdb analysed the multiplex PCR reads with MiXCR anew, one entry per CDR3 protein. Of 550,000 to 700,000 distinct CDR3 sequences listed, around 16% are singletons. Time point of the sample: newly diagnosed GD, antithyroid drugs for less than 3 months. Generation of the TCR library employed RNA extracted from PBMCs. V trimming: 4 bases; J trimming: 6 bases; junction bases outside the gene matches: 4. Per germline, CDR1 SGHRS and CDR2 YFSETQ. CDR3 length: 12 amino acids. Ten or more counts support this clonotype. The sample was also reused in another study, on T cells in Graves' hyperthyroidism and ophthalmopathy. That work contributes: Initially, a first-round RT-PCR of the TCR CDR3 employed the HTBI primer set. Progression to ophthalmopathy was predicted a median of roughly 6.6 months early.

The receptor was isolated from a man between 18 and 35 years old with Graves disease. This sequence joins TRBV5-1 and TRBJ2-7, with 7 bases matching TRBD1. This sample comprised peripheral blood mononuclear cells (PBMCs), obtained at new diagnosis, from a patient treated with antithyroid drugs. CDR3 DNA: TGCGCCAGCAGCCTGACAGGGCTCGAGCAGTACTTC. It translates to CASSLTGLEQYF.